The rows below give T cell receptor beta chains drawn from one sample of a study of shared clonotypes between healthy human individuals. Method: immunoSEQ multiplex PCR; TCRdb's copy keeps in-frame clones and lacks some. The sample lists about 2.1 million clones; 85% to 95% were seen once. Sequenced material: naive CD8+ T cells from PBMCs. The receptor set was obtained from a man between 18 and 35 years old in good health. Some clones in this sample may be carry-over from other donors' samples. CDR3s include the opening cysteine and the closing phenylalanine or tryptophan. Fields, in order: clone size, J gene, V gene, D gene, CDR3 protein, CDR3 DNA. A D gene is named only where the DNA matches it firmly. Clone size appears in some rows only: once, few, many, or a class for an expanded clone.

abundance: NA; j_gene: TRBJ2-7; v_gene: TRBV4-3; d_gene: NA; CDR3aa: CASSQSSSGPRVQQYF; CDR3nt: TGCGCCAGCAGCCAATCCAGCTCGGGACCAAGGGTCCAGCAGTACTTC
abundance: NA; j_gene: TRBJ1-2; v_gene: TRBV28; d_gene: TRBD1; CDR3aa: CASSLFIPGQGANYGYTF; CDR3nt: TGTGCCAGCAGTTTATTTATCCCTGGACAGGGGGCTAACTATGGCTACACCTTC
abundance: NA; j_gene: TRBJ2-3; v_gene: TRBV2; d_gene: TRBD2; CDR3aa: CASSGTSGGYSTDTQYF; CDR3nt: TGTGCCAGCAGCGGGACTAGCGGCGGCTACAGCACAGATACGCAGTATTTT
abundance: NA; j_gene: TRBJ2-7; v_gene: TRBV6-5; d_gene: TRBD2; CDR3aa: CASSQGLAASYEQYF; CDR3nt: TGTGCCAGCAGTCAGGGACTAGCGGCCTCCTACGAGCAGTACTTC
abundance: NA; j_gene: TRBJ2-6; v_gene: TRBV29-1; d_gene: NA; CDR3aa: CSVFDRHPLGANVLTF; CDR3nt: TGCAGCGTTTTTGACAGGCACCCACTTGGGGCCAACGTCCTGACTTTC
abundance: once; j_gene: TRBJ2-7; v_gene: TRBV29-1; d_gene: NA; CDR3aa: CSVGKGRTGSYEQYF; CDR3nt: TGCAGCGTTGGAAAGGGCCGGACGGGTTCCTACGAGCAGTACTTC
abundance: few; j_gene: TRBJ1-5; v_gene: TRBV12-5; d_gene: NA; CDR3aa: CASGLNNQPQHF; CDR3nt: TGTGCTAGTGGTTTGAATAATCAGCCCCAGCATTTT
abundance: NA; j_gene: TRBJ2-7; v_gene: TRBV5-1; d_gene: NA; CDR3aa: CASSRNQGLVYEQYF; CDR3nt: TGCGCCAGCAGCCGAAATCAAGGACTTGTGTACGAGCAGTACTTC
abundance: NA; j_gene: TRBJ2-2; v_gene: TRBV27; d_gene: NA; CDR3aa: CASSLAPYSNTGELFF; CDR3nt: TGTGCCAGCAGTTTGGCACCGTACTCGAACACCGGGGAGCTGTTTTTT
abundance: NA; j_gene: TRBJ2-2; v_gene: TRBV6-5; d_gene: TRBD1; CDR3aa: CASSYRGRTGELFF; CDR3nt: TGTGCCAGCAGTTACAGGGGGCGCACCGGGGAGCTGTTTTTT
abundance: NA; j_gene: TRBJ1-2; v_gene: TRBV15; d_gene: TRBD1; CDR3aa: CATSSRQGPYYGYTF; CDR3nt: TGTGCCACCAGCAGTAGACAGGGGCCCTACTATGGCTACACCTTC
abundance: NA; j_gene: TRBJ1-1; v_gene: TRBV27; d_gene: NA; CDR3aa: CASSRGMNTEAFF; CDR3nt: TGTGCCAGCTCACGGGGCATGAACACTGAAGCTTTCTTT
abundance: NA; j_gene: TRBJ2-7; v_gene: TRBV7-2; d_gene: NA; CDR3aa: CASSLGSSGYYEQYF; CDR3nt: TGTGCCAGCAGCTTAGGGAGTAGCGGATACTACGAGCAGTACTTC
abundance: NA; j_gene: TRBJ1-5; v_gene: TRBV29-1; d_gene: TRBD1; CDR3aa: CSARTGVSNQPQHF; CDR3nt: TGCAGCGCGAGGACAGGGGTCAGCAATCAGCCCCAGCATTTT
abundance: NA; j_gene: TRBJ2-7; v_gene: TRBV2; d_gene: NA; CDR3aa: CASIQGTHSSYEQYF; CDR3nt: TGTGCCAGCATCCAAGGGACTCATTCCTCCTACGAGCAGTACTTC
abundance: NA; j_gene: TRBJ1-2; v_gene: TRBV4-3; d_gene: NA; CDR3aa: CASSQDPGRTSGYTF; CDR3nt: TGCGCCAGCAGCCAAGATCCGGGACGGACGAGTGGCTACACCTTC
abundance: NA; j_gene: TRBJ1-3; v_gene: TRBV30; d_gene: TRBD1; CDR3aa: CAWSVSWDSFFSSGNTIYF; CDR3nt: TGTGCCTGGAGTGTCAGCTGGGACAGCTTTTTTTCTTCTGGAAACACCATATATTTT
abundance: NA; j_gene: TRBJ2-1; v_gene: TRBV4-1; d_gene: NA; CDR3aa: CASSQNDRNRYNEQFF; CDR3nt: TGCGCCAGCAGCCAAAACGACAGAAACCGCTACAATGAGCAGTTCTTC
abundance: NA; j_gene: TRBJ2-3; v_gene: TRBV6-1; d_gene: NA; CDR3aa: CASSAGTSTSTDTQYF; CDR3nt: TGTGCCAGCAGTGCCGGGACTTCGACTAGCACAGATACGCAGTATTTT
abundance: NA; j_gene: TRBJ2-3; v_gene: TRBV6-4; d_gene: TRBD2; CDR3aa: CASSDSTSGSTDTQYF; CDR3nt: TGTGCCAGCAGTGACTCGACTAGCGGGAGCACAGATACGCAGTATTTT
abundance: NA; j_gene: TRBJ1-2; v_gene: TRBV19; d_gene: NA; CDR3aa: CASTPWVGETHGYTF; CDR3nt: TGTGCCAGTACCCCCTGGGTGGGCGAAACCCATGGCTACACCTTC
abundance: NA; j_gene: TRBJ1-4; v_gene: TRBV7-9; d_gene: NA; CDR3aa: CASSSAPRTVGEKLFF; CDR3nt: TGTGCCAGCAGCTCGGCCCCCCGGACAGTCGGTGAAAAACTGTTTTTT
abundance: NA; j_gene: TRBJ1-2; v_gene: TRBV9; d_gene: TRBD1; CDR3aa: CASSVGDRVAYGYTF; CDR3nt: TGTGCCAGCAGCGTAGGGGACAGGGTGGCCTATGGCTACACCTTC
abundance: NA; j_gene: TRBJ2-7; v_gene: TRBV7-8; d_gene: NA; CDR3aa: CASSLGPRSEQYF; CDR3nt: TGTGCCAGCAGCTTGGGGCCCCGCAGCGAGCAGTACTTC
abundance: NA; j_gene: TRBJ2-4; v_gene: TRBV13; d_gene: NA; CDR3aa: CASRPRQGTIQYF; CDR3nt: TGTGCCAGCAGACCAAGGCAGGGCACCATTCAGTACTTC
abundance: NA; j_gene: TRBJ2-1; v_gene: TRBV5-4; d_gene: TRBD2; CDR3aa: CASSVGLAGEGYEQFF; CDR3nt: TGTGCCAGCAGCGTCGGACTAGCGGGGGAGGGCTATGAGCAGTTCTTC
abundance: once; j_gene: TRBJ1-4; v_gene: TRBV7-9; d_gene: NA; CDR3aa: CASSLAAAGTNEKLFF; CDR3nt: TGTGCCAGCAGCTTAGCGGCTGCAGGGACTAATGAAAAACTGTTTTTT
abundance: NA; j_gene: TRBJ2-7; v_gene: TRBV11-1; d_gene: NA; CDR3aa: CASSLGFSSYEQYF; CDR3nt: TGTGCCAGCAGCTTAGGCTTTAGTTCCTACGAGCAGTACTTC
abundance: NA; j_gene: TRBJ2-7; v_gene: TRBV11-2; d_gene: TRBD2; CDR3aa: CASSWGLAEQYF; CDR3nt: TGTGCCAGCAGCTGGGGACTAGCCGAGCAGTACTTC
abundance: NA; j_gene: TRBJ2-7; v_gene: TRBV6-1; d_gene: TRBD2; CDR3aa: CASSEVLAGVSEQYF; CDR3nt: TGTGCCAGCAGTGAAGTCCTAGCGGGAGTCTCCGAGCAGTACTTC
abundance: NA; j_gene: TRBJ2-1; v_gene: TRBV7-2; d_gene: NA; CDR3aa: CASSDRRGYNEQFF; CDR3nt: TGTGCCAGCAGCGACAGGAGGGGATACAATGAGCAGTTCTTC
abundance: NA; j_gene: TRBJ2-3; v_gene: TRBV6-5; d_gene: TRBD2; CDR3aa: CASSYYWGLKTDTQYF; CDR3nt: TGTGCCAGCAGTTACTACTGGGGACTAAAAACAGATACGCAGTATTTT
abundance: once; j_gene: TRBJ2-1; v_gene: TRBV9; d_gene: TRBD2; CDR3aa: CASSVGPSGYNEQFF; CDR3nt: TGTGCCAGCAGCGTAGGGCCTAGCGGGTACAATGAGCAGTTCTTC
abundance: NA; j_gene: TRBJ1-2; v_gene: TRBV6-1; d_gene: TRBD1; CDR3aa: CASSERQGVYGYTF; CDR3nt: TGTGCCAGCAGTGAACGACAGGGGGTCTATGGCTACACCTTC
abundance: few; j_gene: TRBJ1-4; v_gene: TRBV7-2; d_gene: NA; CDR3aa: CASSYNEKLFF; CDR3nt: TGTGCCAGCAGCTATAATGAAAAACTGTTTTTT
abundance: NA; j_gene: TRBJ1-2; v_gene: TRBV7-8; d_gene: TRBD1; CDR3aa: CASSVGTGVSYGYTF; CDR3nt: TGTGCCAGCAGCGTCGGGACAGGGGTTAGCTATGGCTACACCTTC
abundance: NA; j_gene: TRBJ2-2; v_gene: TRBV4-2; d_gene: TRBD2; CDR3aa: CASSQGGLALGGELFF; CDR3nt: TGTGCCAGCAGCCAAGGGGGACTAGCCCTCGGCGGGGAGCTGTTTTTT
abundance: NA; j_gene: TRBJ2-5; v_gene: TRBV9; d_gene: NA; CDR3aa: CASSAGIVQETQYF; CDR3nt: TGTGCCAGCAGCGCTGGGATCGTTCAAGAGACCCAGTACTTC
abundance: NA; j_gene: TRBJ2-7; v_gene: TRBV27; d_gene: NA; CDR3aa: CASSFSRGGVEQYF; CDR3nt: TGTGCCAGCAGTTTCTCACGAGGGGGGGTTGAGCAGTACTTC
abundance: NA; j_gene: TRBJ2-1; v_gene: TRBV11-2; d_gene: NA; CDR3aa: CASEEGLPRHEQFF; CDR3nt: TGTGCCAGCGAGGAGGGACTTCCTCGTCATGAGCAGTTCTTC
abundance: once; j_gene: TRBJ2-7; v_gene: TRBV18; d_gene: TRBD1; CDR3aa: CASSPGTGYYEQYF; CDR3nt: TGTGCCAGCTCACCCGGGACAGGGTACTACGAGCAGTACTTC
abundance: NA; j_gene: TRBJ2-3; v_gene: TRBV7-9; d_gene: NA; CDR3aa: CASRSTDTQYF; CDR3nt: TGTGCCAGCCGCTCAACAGATACGCAGTATTTT
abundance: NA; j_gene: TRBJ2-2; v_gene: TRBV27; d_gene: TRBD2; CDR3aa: CASSLLKLAGSDGELFF; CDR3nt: TGTGCCAGCAGTTTATTAAAACTAGCGGGTTCGGACGGGGAGCTGTTTTTT
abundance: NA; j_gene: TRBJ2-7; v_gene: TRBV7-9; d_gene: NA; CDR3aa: CASSLFPPLTSSYEQYF; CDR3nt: TGTGCCAGCAGCTTATTTCCCCCACTGACTAGCTCCTACGAGCAGTACTTC
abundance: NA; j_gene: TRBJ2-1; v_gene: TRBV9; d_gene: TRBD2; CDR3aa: CASSVGPSGSVDEQFF; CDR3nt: TGTGCCAGCAGCGTAGGGCCTAGCGGGAGTGTCGATGAGCAGTTCTTC
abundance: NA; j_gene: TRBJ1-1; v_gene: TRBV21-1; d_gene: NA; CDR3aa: CASSKLGRGEAFF; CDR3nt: TGTGCCAGCAGCAAACTAGGTAGGGGGGAAGCTTTCTTT
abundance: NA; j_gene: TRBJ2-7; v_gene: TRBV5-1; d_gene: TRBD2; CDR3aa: CASSASGAGEQYF; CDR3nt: TGCGCCAGCAGCGCCTCGGGAGCGGGGGAGCAGTACTTC
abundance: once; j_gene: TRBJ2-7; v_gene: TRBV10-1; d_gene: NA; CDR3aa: CASRGGPGYEQYF; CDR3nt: TGCGCCAGTCGAGGGGGGCCGGGGTACGAGCAGTACTTC
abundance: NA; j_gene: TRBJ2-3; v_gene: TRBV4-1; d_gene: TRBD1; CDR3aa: CASSHPGQGSTDTQYF; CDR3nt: TGCGCCAGCAGCCACCCAGGACAGGGTAGCACAGATACGCAGTATTTT
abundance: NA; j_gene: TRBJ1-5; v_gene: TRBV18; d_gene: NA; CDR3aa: CASSPVGVYSNQPQHF; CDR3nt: TGTGCCAGCTCACCAGTGGGGGTCTATAGCAATCAGCCCCAGCATTTT
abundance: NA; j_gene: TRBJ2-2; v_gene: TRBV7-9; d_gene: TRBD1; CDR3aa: CASSPTGPGTGELFF; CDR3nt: TGTGCCAGCAGCCCGACAGGGCCGGGCACCGGGGAGCTGTTTTTT